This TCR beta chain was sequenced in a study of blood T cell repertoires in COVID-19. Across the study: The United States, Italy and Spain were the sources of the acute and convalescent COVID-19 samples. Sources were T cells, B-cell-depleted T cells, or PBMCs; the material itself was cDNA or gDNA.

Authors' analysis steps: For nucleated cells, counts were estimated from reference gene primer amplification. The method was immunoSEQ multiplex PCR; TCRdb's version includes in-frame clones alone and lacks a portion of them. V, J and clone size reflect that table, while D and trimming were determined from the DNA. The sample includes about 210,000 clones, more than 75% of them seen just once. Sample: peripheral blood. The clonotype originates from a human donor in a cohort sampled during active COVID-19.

The CDR3 loop reads CASSPQGKSSYNEQFF. The CDR3 DNA follows: TGTGCCAGCTCACCACAGGGGAAGAGCTCCTACAATGAGCAGTTCTTC. This rearrangement joins TRBV18 to TRBJ2-1, with D tentatively TRBD1 (5 bases). The CDR3 is made up of 16 amino acids. Germline CDR1 and CDR2: KGHSH and LQKENI. The V end was cut by 1 base, the J end by 0 bases, with 10 bases between.